This entry lists 26 T cell receptor beta chains sequenced from one sample in a study of T cell responses to AZD1222 COVID-19 vaccine. Profiled with immunoSEQ multiplex PCR; TCRdb holds only in-frame clones, not every one. The data contain approximately 110,000 clones, around 88% of them singletons. The material was peripheral blood, obtained on day 0 of AZD1222 vaccination. The source of these receptors is an adult in good health.

The CDR3 spells CASGTTERYEQYF. CDR3 DNA sequence: TGTGCCAGCGGGACTACCGAAAGATACGAGCAGTACTTC. V usage is TRBV6-5 and J usage is TRBJ2-7, with 7 bases identical to TRBD2. Germline assignment: CDR1 MNHEY and CDR2 SVGAGI. The CDR3 spans 13 residues. V shed 8 bases and J 4 bases; nucleotides not matched to a gene: 8.

This chain links TRBV27 with TRBJ2-3; 11 bases match TRBD1. V lost 5 bases to trimming and J lost 8 bases; unmatched junction nucleotides: 12. This CDR3 is 16 amino acids long. Germline V gives CDR1 MNHEY, CDR2 SMNVEV (reference sequence). Written as DNA, the CDR3 is TGTGCCAGCAGTCCCAGGACAGGGGGCGGGTTAGGTACGCAGTATTTT. The encoded protein is CASSPRTGGGLGTQYF.

The CDR3 sequence is CASSKGQGVSTDTQYF. The DNA of the CDR3 is TGTGCCAGCAGCAAGGGACAGGGAGTTAGCACAGATACGCAGTATTTT. The chain recombines TRBV5-8 with TRBJ2-3; 9 nucleotides line up with TRBD1. Germline trimming cut 4 bases from V and 0 bases from J; bases unmatched to any gene: 6. Germline lookup yields CDR1 SGHTS and CDR2 YDEGEE. The CDR3 covers 16 residues.

This clone was found a few times. The rearrangement uses TRBV4-2 and TRBJ2-2; TRBD2 matches 8 bases. V lost 2 bases and J lost 0; bases outside the gene matches: 2. The CDR3 sequence is 16 residues long. Germline V gene sequence: CDR1 LGHNA, CDR2 YNFKEQ. CDR3 nucleotides: TGTGCCAGCAGCCAACCGGGACTAGCGAACACCGGGGAGCTGTTTTTT. This sequence encodes CASSQPGLANTGELFF.

The J gene is TRBJ1-1, the V gene TRBV6-5; 7 nucleotides match TRBD1. This CDR3 has 15 amino acids. The V segment lost 0 bases and the J segment 1 base; nucleotides outside the gene matches: 2. Germline CDR1 and CDR2: MNHEY and SVGAGI. CDR3: CASSYSSGGNTEAFF. The CDR3 bases are TGTGCCAGCAGTTACTCTTCAGGGGGGAACACTGAAGCTTTCTTT.

The chain combines TRBV18 with TRBJ2-2; D uncertain. The length of the CDR3 is 14 residues. Trimming pared 3 bases from V and 7 bases from J, leaving 12 bases between. Germline V gene data show CDR1 as KGHSH and CDR2 as LQKENI. The CDR3 coding sequence is TGTGCCAGCTCACCCTATCCGAACGACGGGGAGCTGTTTTTT. It translates to CASSPYPNDGELFF.

The V call is TRBV7-9, the J call TRBJ2-6; maybe TRBD1 (5 bases). V gave up 4 bases and J gave up 1 base, with 17 bases separating them. The germline V gene encodes CDR1 SEHNR and CDR2 FQNEAQ (reference sequence). The CDR3 spans 18 residues. The CDR3 here is CASSSQGAHGSGANVLTF. DNA for the CDR3: TGTGCCAGCAGCTCCCAGGGCGCCCATGGGTCTGGGGCCAACGTCCTGACTTTC.

The rearrangement links TRBV19 to TRBJ1-4, with D perhaps matching TRBD1 (6 bases). Germline V gene sequence: CDR1 LNHDA, CDR2 SQIVND (reference sequence). The V gene lost 4 bases and the J gene lost 8 bases, with 14 bases spanning the gap. The CDR3 runs to 14 residues. CDR3 coding DNA: TGTGCCAGTAGTACCGGACAGCAAACCGAAAAACTGTTTTTT. Protein: CASSTGQQTEKLFF.

V and J are TRBV29-1 and TRBJ1-2, with TRBD1 as a possible D gene (6 bases). The CDR3 has 13 residues. Per germline, CDR1 SQVTM and CDR2 ANQGSEA. V was clipped by 4 bases and J by 8 bases, with 17 bases between them. The CDR3: CSVGGAVIYGYTF. The CDR3 DNA reads TGCAGCGTTGGGGGGGCTGTTATCTACGGCTACACCTTC.

The J gene is TRBJ1-1, the V gene TRBV2, with 11 nucleotides matching TRBD1. With 5 bases clipped from V and 4 bases from J, the junction kept 6 bases outside the gene matches. CDR3 length: 15 amino acids. Per germline, CDR1 SNHLY and CDR2 FYNNEI. The CDR3 is CASSQDRGRGTEAFF. The CDR3 DNA reads TGTGCCAGCAGTCAGGACAGGGGGCGAGGCACTGAAGCTTTCTTT.

This chain links TRBV3-1 (or the pseudogene TRBV3-2) with TRBJ1-1; 9 bases map to TRBD1. After removal of 4 bases from V and 7 bases from J, the junction contained 10 bases not matched to a gene. Germline V gene sequence: CDR1 LGHDT, CDR2 YNNKEL (reference sequence). The CDR3 covers 15 residues. CDR3 residues: CASSPPTGGGGEAFF. CDR3 sequence (DNA): TGTGCCAGCAGCCCCCCGACAGGGGGAGGTGGTGAAGCTTTCTTT.

The V call is TRBV3-1 (or the pseudogene TRBV3-2), the J call TRBJ1-1; a possible D gene is TRBD1 (6 bases). The germline V gene encodes CDR1 LGHDT and CDR2 YNNKEL (reference sequence). V lost 8 bases and J lost 1, with 14 bases in between. The CDR3 has 14 amino acids. The DNA of the CDR3 is TGTGCCAGCGGTTCAGGGGCCAAGAACACTGAAGCTTTCTTT. Residues: CASGSGAKNTEAFF.

The J gene is TRBJ1-5, the V gene TRBV28; 11 bases are a match to TRBD1. The V gene end was trimmed by 6 bases and the J gene end by 6 bases; junction bases not matched to a gene: 7. In germline, CDR1 is MDHEN, CDR2 SYDVKM. CDR3 length: 15 amino acids. The CDR3 DNA is TGTGCCAGCAGGTCCGCCGGGACAGGGGGTCAGCCCCAGCATTTT. Its translation: CASRSAGTGGQPQHF.

J is TRBJ2-1 and V is TRBV7-8, with TRBD2 matching over 9 bases. The CDR3 loop spans 14 amino acids. Germline V lookup: CDR1 SGHVS, CDR2 FQNEAQ. Trimming removed 5 bases from V and 10 bases from J; junction bases left unmatched: 9. The CDR3 region is CASSLDSGGWEQFF. CDR3 in DNA: TGTGCCAGCAGCCTAGATAGCGGGGGTTGGGAGCAGTTCTTC.

The chain employs TRBV15 and TRBJ2-3; D tentatively fits TRBD1 or TRBD2 (6 bases each). The CDR3 is made up of 14 amino acids. Germline CDR1 LNHNV, CDR2 YYDKDF (reference sequence). Trimming cost V 1 base and J 8 bases, with 13 bases left between them. CDR3 in amino acids: CATSRAGAEGTQYF. CDR3 DNA sequence: TGTGCCACCAGCAGAGCGGGGGCGGAGGGTACGCAGTATTTT.

This clone has just one count. The gene calls are TRBV3-1 (or the pseudogene TRBV3-2) and TRBJ1-5, with no clear D. The germline CDR1 and CDR2 sequences are LGHDT and YNNKEL (reference sequence). V was clipped by 0 bases and J by 5 bases, with 8 bases between them. The CDR3 is 14 residues long. The CDR3 bases are TGTGCCAGCAGCCAAGAAGGGCGGGATCAGCCCCAGCATTTT. The encoded protein is CASSQEGRDQPQHF.

The sample holds one count of this clone. This chain links TRBV3-1 (or the pseudogene TRBV3-2) with TRBJ1-2; tentatively, D is TRBD1 (5 bases). CDR1 LGHDT and CDR2 YNNKEL come from the germline V gene (reference sequence). Trimming left V 2 bases short and J 6 bases short, with 10 bases between. This CDR3 spans 13 amino acids. The CDR3 region has the DNA TGTGCCAGCAGCCAAAGGGGTTCGCATGGCTACACCTTC. Residues: CASSQRGSHGYTF.

This rearrangement joins TRBV7-9 to TRBJ1-6; TRBD1 agrees at 9 bases. Germline-derived CDR1 and CDR2 are SEHNR and FQNEAQ (reference sequence). The length of the CDR3 is 15 residues. The trim removed 3 bases at V and 10 bases at J, leaving 7 bases unmatched. CDR3 protein: CASSFGDRVESPLHF. For the CDR3, the DNA is TGTGCCAGCAGCTTTGGGGACAGGGTGGAATCACCCCTCCACTTT.

The V and J genes are TRBV27 and TRBJ1-2; tentative D call: TRBD1 (5 bases). CDR1 is MNHEY, CDR2 SMNVEV, per germline (reference sequence). This CDR3 region has 16 residues. Trimming cost V 3 bases and J 7 bases, with 21 bases left between them. CDR3 sequence: CASSFFAKRDQAGYTF. CDR3 bases: TGTGCCAGCAGTTTTTTCGCTAAAAGGGACCAGGCTGGCTACACCTTC.

The chain uses TRBV4-2 and TRBJ2-1; TRBD1 aligns across 10 bases. The J segment lost 2 bases and the V segment lost 4 bases, leaving 8 bases of the junction unmatched. Germline V gene lookup returns CDR1 LGHNA and CDR2 YNFKEQ. This CDR3 comprises 17 residues. The CDR3 spells CASSPPTGTGAYNEQFF. The CDR3 DNA sequence: TGTGCCAGCAGCCCTCCGACTGGGACAGGGGCCTACAATGAGCAGTTCTTC.

The rearrangement uses TRBV5-6 and TRBJ1-2; 8 bases agree with TRBD1. The CDR3 sequence is 14 residues long. V lost 2 bases, J lost 8 bases, and 8 bases stayed unmatched. Germline-derived CDR1 and CDR2 are SGHDT and YYEEEE. The CDR3 region is CASSFTGGIGGYTF. The CDR3 coding sequence is TGTGCCAGCAGCTTTACAGGGGGAATCGGCGGCTACACCTTC.

The rearrangement joins TRBV7-2 to TRBJ1-5; D unresolved. This CDR3 has 13 residues. CDR1 and CDR2 from the germline V gene are SGHTA and FQGNSA. V lost 5 bases, J lost 4 bases, and 9 bases lay in between. CDR3 residues: CASSPNENQPQHF. The CDR3 DNA is TGTGCCAGCAGCCCCAACGAAAATCAGCCCCAGCATTTT.

This clone was counted once. This rearrangement joins TRBV27 to TRBJ2-7; 9 bases agree with TRBD1. Trimming took 4 bases from V and 3 from J; bases not matched to a gene: 7. The CDR3 loop spans 15 amino acids. Germline loops: CDR1 MNHEY, CDR2 SMNVEV (reference sequence). CDR3 coding DNA: TGTGCCAGCAGTTACACAGGGGGCGATCACTACGAGCAGTACTTC. Translated: CASSYTGGDHYEQYF.

V and J are TRBV2 and TRBJ2-5, with 8 bases matching TRBD1. The germline V gene has CDR1 SNHLY and CDR2 FYNNEI. The junction had 3 bases not matched to a gene; V was cut back by 5 bases and J by 13 bases. The CDR3 loop spans 10 amino acids. The CDR3 spells CASSPGTGYF. In nucleotides, the CDR3 is TGTGCCAGCAGTCCTGGGACAGGGTACTTC.

The chain has TRBV20-1 and TRBJ1-5; no firm D call. The germline V gene has CDR1 DFQATT and CDR2 SNEGSKA (reference sequence). The V end lost 3 bases, the J end lost 3 bases, and 9 bases lay between the germline ends. The CDR3 has 13 residues. CDR3 nucleotides: TGCAGTGCTAGTCCGGAGATCAATCAGCCCCAGCATTTT. The encoded protein is CSASPEINQPQHF.

This chain links TRBV20-1 with TRBJ1-2; D call uncertain. Germline V gene data show CDR1 as DFQATT and CDR2 as SNEGSKA (reference sequence). V lost 5 bases, J lost 5 bases, and 9 bases lay in between. This CDR3 spans 11 amino acids. CDR3 amino acids: CSAPHGYGYTF. CDR3 nucleotide sequence: TGCAGTGCTCCCCATGGGTATGGCTACACCTTC.